The rows below give T cell receptor beta chains drawn from one sample of a study of T cells in Graves' hyperthyroidism and ophthalmopathy. TCRdb reanalysed the multiplex PCR reads using MiXCR and keeps one entry per CDR3 protein. The sample gives more than 550,000 distinct CDR3 sequences, under 20% of which show up once; around 15% is in the top ten. Sequencing input: blood. The receptors stem from a woman between 50 and 59 years old with Graves' hyperthyroidism that later progressed to Graves' ophthalmopathy. Both conserved end residues are part of each CDR3. The D gene is left open where the match is weak. Size is stated for part of the rows, as once, few or many counts, or as a class when the clone is expanded.

V gene,D gene,clone size,J gene,CDR3 protein,CDR3 DNA
TRBV5-1,NA,few,TRBJ2-3,CASSLRRVSTDTQYF,TGCGCCAGCAGCTTAAGGAGGGTTAGCACAGATACGCAGTATTTT
TRBV11-2,NA,many,TRBJ1-2,CASSLNDYGYTF,TGTGCCAGCAGCTTAAACGACTATGGCTACACCTTC
TRBV5-1,NA,few,TRBJ2-7,CASSLAGGDYEQHF,TGCGCCAGCAGCTTAGCCGGGGGAGACTACGAGCAGCACTTC
TRBV27,NA,NA,TRBJ2-7,CASSLPRTGIHEQYF,TGTGCCAGCAGTTTACCCAGAACAGGGATCCACGAGCAGTACTTC
TRBV29-1,NA,many,TRBJ2-2,CSAVVDTGELFF,TGCAGCGCGGTAGTGGACACCGGGGAGCTGTTTTTT
TRBV19,TRBD2,NA,TRBJ2-7,CASSMSGRAGGYEQYF,TGTGCCAGTAGTATGAGCGGACGAGCGGGGGGTTACGAGCAGTACTTC
TRBV5-1,NA,NA,TRBJ1-2,CVSSRGSSTVDGYTF,TGCGTCAGCAGCCGGGGATCTTCGACCGTTGATGGCTACACCTTC
TRBV5-8,TRBD2,NA,TRBJ2-5,CASSNYSGGLQETQYF,TGTGCCAGCAGCAATTACAGCGGGGGGCTCCAAGAGACCCAGTACTTC
TRBV2,NA,few,TRBJ2-7,CASGNGYEQYF,TGTGCCAGCGGAAATGGATACGAGCAGTACTTC
TRBV6-5,NA,NA,TRBJ1-2,CASSHPPGKKDGYTF,TGTGCCAGCAGTCACCCCCCAGGGAAGAAGGATGGCTACACCTTC
TRBV10-3,NA,NA,TRBJ1-4,CAISESGGRAANEKLFF,TGTGCCATCAGTGAGTCCGGGGGACGAGCCGCTAATGAAAAACTGTTTTTT
TRBV4-2,NA,few,TRBJ1-1,CASSQGSTEEATEAFF,TGTGCCAGCAGCCAAGGCTCGACGGAGGAAGCCACTGAAGCTTTCTTT
TRBV7-8,TRBD1,few,TRBJ1-3,CASRVRQGLGNTIYF,TGTGCCAGCAGAGTCCGACAGGGGCTTGGAAACACCATATATTTT
TRBV7-9,NA,few,TRBJ1-6,CASSLEAGGVNSPLHF,TGTGCCAGCAGCTTAGAAGCCGGAGGGGTCAATTCACCCCTCCACTTT
TRBV20-1,NA,many,TRBJ2-5,CSARGQSGTRGTQYF,TGCAGTGCTAGAGGCCAGTCCGGGACCAGGGGGACCCAGTACTTC
TRBV5-1,NA,NA,TRBJ1-2,CANSLELASSYGYTF,TGCGCCAACAGCTTGGAGTTGGCCTCATCCTATGGCTACACCTTC
TRBV12-3/TRBV12-4,NA,many,TRBJ1-1,CASSDQGYTEAFF,TGTGCCAGCAGCGATCAGGGTTACACTGAAGCTTTCTTT